What follows are 32 T cell receptor beta chains derived from one specimen sequenced in a study of T-cell memory formation after mild COVID-19. TCRdb recomputed calls from the 5' RACE reads with MiXCR, one row per CDR3 protein. Counted here are more than 250,000 distinct CDR3 sequences, roughly 18% occurring once; the ten biggest clones make up about 21%. The specimen sequenced was PBMCs or a T cell subset sorted from them (not recorded which). All receptors derive from a man younger than 35 who had mild COVID-19 (a few samples of this study predate the infection). Cell type and time point are not known.

CDR3 sequence (DNA): TGCGCCAGCAGCTTGGTATCGATAAACTATGGCTACACCTTC. Translation: CASSLVSINYGYTF. This chain links TRBV5-1 with TRBJ1-2, with D uncertain. CDR3 length equals 14 residues. CDR1 SGHRS and CDR2 YFSETQ come from the germline V gene. Trimming stripped 0 bases from V and 2 bases from J, with 8 bases between.

This clonotype appeared a few times. J is TRBJ2-7 and V is TRBV6-5; 8 bases agree with TRBD1. Per germline, CDR1 MNHEY and CDR2 SVGAGI. The CDR3 is made up of 15 amino acids. V was pared by 2 bases and J by 2 bases, with 5 bases of the junction left unmatched. CDR3 nucleotides: TGTGCCAGCAGTTACCACCCGACAGGGGCCTACGAGCAGTACTTC. Its translation: CASSYHPTGAYEQYF.

The rearrangement joins TRBV4-1 to TRBJ1-1; TRBD1 matches 8 bases. With 4 bases clipped from V and 2 bases from J, the junction kept 6 bases outside the gene matches. The V gene's germline CDR1 is MGHRA and CDR2 YSYEKL. The CDR3 contains 15 residues. The CDR3 reads CASSLRTGRNTEAFF. CDR3 sequence (DNA): TGCGCCAGCAGCCTGAGGACAGGGAGAAACACTGAAGCTTTCTTT.

The CDR3 DNA sequence: TGTGCCAGCAGTTCTTGGACGAGAAGCACAGATACGCAGTATTTT. Translated: CASSSWTRSTDTQYF. The V call is TRBV12-3 or TRBV12-4, the J call TRBJ2-3; D gene uncertain. The ends were cut back, 4 bases at V and 0 bases at J, with 11 bases in the middle. This CDR3 spans 15 amino acids.

This clonotype was counted a few times. J is TRBJ2-1 and V is TRBV4-1; D possibly corresponds to TRBD2 (5 bases). V was shortened by 4 bases and J by 11 bases, with 9 bases between the two germline ends. Germline assignment: CDR1 MGHRA and CDR2 YSYEKL. The CDR3 extends over 11 amino acids. Written as DNA, the CDR3 is TGCGCCAGCAGCCGGGAGAGACAGCAGTTCTTC. Translated, it gives CASSRERQQFF.

A few counts support this clonotype. The rearrangement links TRBV9 to TRBJ2-5, with TRBD2 matching over 10 bases. Looked up from germline, CDR1 is SGDLS and CDR2 is YYNGEE. The V segment lost 4 bases and the J segment 1 base; nucleotides outside the gene matches: 4. This CDR3 has 15 amino acids. In DNA form, the CDR3 reads TGTGCCAGCAGCCCAGCGGGGGGGTTCCAAGAGACCCAGTACTTC. Translation gives CASSPAGGFQETQYF.

The sample holds a few counts of this clonotype. The gene calls are TRBV29-1 and TRBJ1-4; 7 bases agree with TRBD1. V lost 6 bases, J lost 7 bases, and 8 bases stayed unmatched. Per the germline V gene, CDR1 is SQVTM and CDR2 is ANQGSEA. This CDR3 comprises 13 residues. The chain's CDR3 is CSVVTGAPEKLFF. The DNA for the CDR3 is TGCAGCGTCGTAACAGGGGCCCCTGAAAAACTGTTTTTT.

This clonotype appeared a few times. V and J are TRBV4-1 and TRBJ2-7, with unresolved D. With 4 bases removed from V and 0 bases from J, the gap between germline ends came to 10 bases. CDR1 MGHRA and CDR2 YSYEKL come from the germline V gene. The CDR3 runs to 14 residues. The CDR3 DNA follows: TGCGCCAGCAGCCCTTCCCAGCTCTCCTACGAGCAGTACGTC. It yields the protein CASSPSQLSYEQYV.

This clonotype was observed a few times. V usage is TRBV20-1 and J usage is TRBJ1-2; 7 bases align to TRBD1. V lost 3 bases and J lost 0; bases outside the gene matches: 13. The germline V gene has CDR1 DFQATT and CDR2 SNEGSKA (reference sequence). The CDR3 contains 17 residues. The CDR3 DNA is TGCAGTGCTAGTACCCAGGGACAGTTAAATACTAACTATGGCTACACCTTC. Protein sequence: CSASTQGQLNTNYGYTF.

J is TRBJ2-5 and V is TRBV7-2; D not resolved. Germline CDR1 is SGHTA and CDR2 is FQGNSA. The V and J ends lost 4 bases and 1 base respectively, with 7 bases between them. The CDR3 extends over 13 amino acids. Here the CDR3 reads CASSYQPQETQYF. In DNA form, the CDR3 reads TGTGCCAGCAGCTACCAACCCCAAGAGACCCAGTACTTC.

The gene calls are TRBV6-5 and TRBJ1-5; 9 bases agree with TRBD1. Trimming removed 6 bases from V and 0 bases from J; junction bases left unmatched: 6. The CDR3 has 16 residues. CDR1 MNHEY and CDR2 SVGAGI come from the germline V gene. The DNA of the CDR3 is TGTGCCAGCAGGATCACAGGGGGCGATAGCAATCAGCCCCAGCATTTT. Translated, it gives CASRITGGDSNQPQHF.

The rearrangement joins TRBV5-1 to TRBJ2-5, with D perhaps matching TRBD2 (7 bases). Per the germline V gene, CDR1 is SGHRS and CDR2 is YFSETQ. This CDR3 has 16 amino acids. The germline V and J ends were trimmed by 0 bases and 1 base, with 13 bases remaining between them. The CDR3: CASSLAGGGGQETQYF. For the CDR3, the DNA is TGCGCCAGCAGCTTGGCCGGCGGGGGCGGCCAAGAGACCCAGTACTTC.

Ten or more counts support this clonotype. The chain carries TRBV6-5 and TRBJ2-7; D gene uncertain. Trimming took off 5 bases at V and 2 bases at J, with 10 bases between the two ends. The CDR3 sequence is 13 residues long. Germline V gene sequence: CDR1 MNHEY, CDR2 SVGAGI. The CDR3 loop reads CASSAGPTYEQYF. The DNA for the CDR3 is TGTGCCAGCAGTGCCGGTCCAACCTACGAGCAGTACTTC.

Only a few counts were recorded for this clonotype. The chain combines TRBV20-1 with TRBJ2-1; TRBD2 matches 8 bases. The J segment lost 0 bases and the V segment lost 3 bases, leaving 10 bases of the junction unmatched. CDR1 and CDR2 (germline): DFQATT, SNEGSKA (reference sequence). This CDR3 is built from 17 residues. Written as DNA, the CDR3 is TGCAGTGCTAGGAGAGTAGCGGGGTTGAGCTCCTACAATGAGCAGTTCTTC. The encoded protein is CSARRVAGLSSYNEQFF.

This clonotype has more than one count but fewer than ten. V and J are TRBV20-1 and TRBJ2-7, with D hard to call. Trimming shortened V by 3 bases and J by 3 bases, and 9 bases separated the two germline ends. Germline loops: CDR1 DFQATT, CDR2 SNEGSKA (reference sequence). This CDR3 spans 12 amino acids. CDR3 region: CSASPAGYEQYV. The CDR3 DNA reads TGCAGTGCTAGTCCCGCAGGCTACGAGCAGTACGTC.

The sample holds a few counts of this clonotype. CDR3 sequence (DNA): TGTGCCAGCAGCCAGGGTACTAGCGACTCCTACAATGAGCAGTTCTTC. Its translation: CASSQGTSDSYNEQFF. This chain links TRBV4-2 with TRBJ2-1, with TRBD2 matching over 7 bases. The CDR3 consists of 16 residues. CDR1 and CDR2 (germline): LGHNA, YNFKEQ. V trimming: 3 bases; J trimming: 0 bases; junction bases outside the gene matches: 5.

The genes are TRBV2 and TRBJ1-5; D not resolved. This CDR3 is 14 amino acids long. V shed 8 bases and J shed 0 bases, with 11 bases lying between them. Germline assignment: CDR1 SNHLY and CDR2 FYNNEI. Here the CDR3 DNA reads TGTGCCAGCGCGCCGACGAATAGCAATCAGCCCCAGCATTTT. This sequence encodes CASAPTNSNQPQHF.

This clonotype occurred a few times. The V call is TRBV10-3, the J call TRBJ2-3; weak D call: TRBD1 (5 bases). Trimming removed 10 bases at V and 2 bases at J, with 16 bases between. This CDR3 has 14 amino acids. Germline V gene lookup returns CDR1 ENHRY and CDR2 SYGVKD. This chain's CDR3 is CATFELGDTDTQYF. CDR3 coding DNA: TGTGCCACGTTTGAGTTAGGGGACACAGATACGCAGTATTTT.

This clonotype has a count of ten or more. The gene calls are TRBV6-5 and TRBJ1-6; D is unclear. The germline V gene encodes CDR1 MNHEY and CDR2 SVGAGI. V was pared by 8 bases and J by 10 bases, with 21 bases between. This CDR3 contains 15 residues. CDR3 in DNA: TGTGCCAGCTCCACAACGCAACGGGGAACATCACCCCTCCACTTT. Translating gives CASSTTQRGTSPLHF.

The rearrangement uses TRBV7-9 and TRBJ1-2; no clear D gene. V gave up 3 bases and J gave up 4 bases, with 15 bases separating them. The germline V gene has CDR1 SEHNR and CDR2 FQNEAQ (reference sequence). This CDR3 is built from 15 residues. In nucleotides, the CDR3 is TGTGCCAGCAGCTTTCTGGGAAAATCCTTCTATGGCTACACCTTC. This gives the protein CASSFLGKSFYGYTF.

The gene calls are TRBV2 and TRBJ2-2; no clear D. The CDR3 consists of 13 residues. The V gene lost 4 bases and the J gene lost 5 bases, with 8 bases spanning the gap. Germline V lookup: CDR1 SNHLY, CDR2 FYNNEI. The CDR3: CASSGLGTGELFF. In DNA, the CDR3 is TGTGCCAGCAGTGGTTTGGGGACCGGGGAGCTGTTTTTT. Full variable domain (remainder filled in from reference TRBV2 and TRBJ2-2): EPEVTQTPSHQVTQMGQEVILRCVPISNHLYFYWYRQILGQKVEFLVSFYNNEISEKSEIFDDQFSVERPDGSNFTLKIRSTKLEDSAMYFCASSGLGTGELFFGEGSRLTVL.

The chain carries TRBV7-9 and TRBJ1-2, with 8 positions matching TRBD1. The CDR3 totals 16 residues. Germline assignment: CDR1 SEHNR and CDR2 FQNEAQ (reference sequence). The trim removed 2 bases at V and 4 bases at J, leaving 9 bases unmatched. The chain's CDR3 is CASSLYTGGSVYGYTF. CDR3 coding DNA: TGTGCCAGCAGCTTATACACAGGGGGTTCGGTCTATGGCTACACCTTC.

Here the CDR3 reads CSAYTDRAPSYEQYF. The CDR3 DNA follows: TGCAGTGCCTATACGGACAGGGCCCCCTCCTACGAGCAGTACTTC. The rearrangement links TRBV20-1 to TRBJ2-7, with 8 bases that match TRBD1. There are 15 residues in the CDR3. CDR1 and CDR2 (germline): DFQATT, SNEGSKA (reference sequence). The junction had 10 bases not matched to a gene; V was cut back by 6 bases and J by 0 bases.

In this sample, this clonotype turned up a few times. This chain connects TRBV4-1 to TRBJ2-5; 10 nucleotides agree with TRBD2. The trim removed 6 bases at V and 2 bases at J, leaving 6 bases unmatched. Germline V gene lookup returns CDR1 MGHRA and CDR2 YSYEKL. The CDR3 has 15 residues. The CDR3 DNA sequence: TGCGCCAGCAGTCTTAGCGGGGGGACACAAGAGACCCAGTACTTC. Its translation is CASSLSGGTQETQYF.

This clonotype came up once. The V and J genes are TRBV5-1 and TRBJ2-3; 10 bases line up with TRBD2. Germline CDR1 SGHRS, CDR2 YFSETQ. The CDR3 length is 17 residues. With V trimmed by 0 bases and J by 3 bases, 7 bases remained unmatched. The CDR3 bases are TGCGCCAGCAGCTTGGGGCGTTATAGCGGGGGGACAGATACGCAGTATTTT. It translates to CASSLGRYSGGTDTQYF.

The J gene is TRBJ2-3, the V gene TRBV5-1; 7 nucleotides agree with TRBD2. The germline CDR1 and CDR2 sequences are SGHRS and YFSETQ. The V segment lost 2 bases and the J segment 4 bases; nucleotides outside the gene matches: 4. This CDR3 is built from 14 residues. The CDR3 reads CASSFREGPDTQYF. The CDR3 bases are TGCGCCAGCAGCTTCAGGGAGGGACCAGATACGCAGTATTTT.

This clonotype was seen many times. The V gene is TRBV7-2, the J gene TRBJ1-4, with D possibly being TRBD1 (6 bases). V was cut by 6 bases and J by 10 bases, with 18 bases left in between. Germline assignment: CDR1 SGHTA and CDR2 FQGNSA. CDR3 size: 14 residues. As DNA, the CDR3 is TGTGCCAGCAGAACGGATTTGCAGGGGAGAAAACTGTTTTTT. Amino acids: CASRTDLQGRKLFF.

This clonotype was counted only a few times. The chain recombines TRBV28 with TRBJ2-7; maybe TRBD2 (6 bases). Trimming shortened V by 7 bases and J by 3 bases, and 13 bases separated the two germline ends. The germline gives CDR1 MDHEN, CDR2 SYDVKM. The CDR3 is 13 amino acids. CDR3 nucleotide sequence: TGTGCCAGCACCGGATGGGGGGACTACGAGCAGTACGTC. Protein sequence: CASTGWGDYEQYV.

This clonotype turned up a few times. The chain has TRBV7-9 and TRBJ2-7; 9 bases fit TRBD1. Germline assignment: CDR1 SEHNR and CDR2 FQNEAQ (reference sequence). V lost 5 bases and J lost 5; bases outside the gene matches: 7. The CDR3 runs 14 residues. CDR3: CASSPSTGGHEQYV. The CDR3 DNA is TGTGCCAGCAGCCCGTCGACAGGGGGTCACGAGCAGTACGTC.

V usage is TRBV2 and J usage is TRBJ1-6; TRBD1 matches 10 bases. There are 15 residues in the CDR3. CDR1 is SNHLY and CDR2 is FYNNEI in the germline V gene. The junction had 10 bases not matched to a gene; V was cut back by 8 bases and J by 9 bases. The CDR3 loop reads CASDRTGTGASPLHF. The CDR3 bases are TGTGCCAGCGACCGCACCGGGACAGGGGCTTCACCCCTCCACTTT.

This clonotype has just a few counts. The chain links TRBV7-2 to TRBJ2-7, with D tentatively TRBD1 (6 bases). The V end was cut by 6 bases, the J end by 7 bases, with 13 bases between. This CDR3 region has 12 residues. The V gene's germline CDR1 is SGHTA and CDR2 FQGNSA. CDR3: CASSSQGWEQYF. The CDR3 DNA is TGTGCCAGCAGTTCACAGGGATGGGAGCAGTACTTC.

This clonotype was detected only a few times. The gene calls are TRBV7-9 and TRBJ2-7, with D possibly called TRBD1 or TRBD2 (5 bases each). Trimming shortened V by 0 bases and J by 6 bases, and 18 bases separated the two germline ends. From germline, CDR1 is SEHNR and CDR2 FQNEAQ (reference sequence). The CDR3 has 16 residues. This CDR3 is CASSLAADIYLSEQYF. CDR3 bases: TGTGCCAGCAGCTTAGCAGCGGACATTTATCTCTCCGAGCAGTACTTC. The full variable domain, completed using reference TRBV7-9 and TRBJ2-7, is DTGVSQNPRHKITKRGQNVTFRCDPISEHNRLYWYRQTLGQGPEFLTYFQNEAQLEKSRLLSDRFSAERPKGSFSTLEIQRTEQGDSAMYLCASSLAADIYLSEQYFGPGTRLTVT.